This TCR beta chain comes out of a study of Graves' ophthalmopathy and Graves' hyperthyroidism. The authors amplified TCR beta CDR3 regions, and they did so from RNA transcripts for repertoire sequencing. HTBI primers were used in a first-round RT-PCR, which preceded a second-round multiplex PCR. MiXCR was run by TCRdb on the multiplex PCR reads, yielding one entry per CDR3 protein. The repertoire holds fewer than 250,000 distinct CDR3 sequences, with roughly 29% as singletons. This CDR3 comprises 15 residues. Germline CDR1 is MNHEY and CDR2 is SMNVEV (reference sequence). Trimming pared 6 bases from V and 0 bases from J, leaving 11 bases between. Each diagnosis was determined on the basis of clinical symptoms, serum thyroxine, TRAb, thyroid ultrasound and orbital computed tomography. The PBMCs used were ones drawn from approximately 9.9 ml of fresh peripheral blood.

The genes are TRBV27 and TRBJ2-2; D not certain. The specimen sequenced was peripheral blood. This receptor was taken from a man between 45 and 60 years old with Graves' ophthalmopathy. The CDR3 region has the DNA TGTGCCAGCAGCTCCTACATAACGAACACCGGGGAGCTGTTTTTT. It specifies CASSSYITNTGELFF.